What follows are 29 T cell receptor beta chains derived from one specimen sequenced in a study of breast tumors, draining lymph nodes, adjacent tissues. Breast cancer patients provided tissue from their axillary draining lymph nodes. MiXCR, run by TCRdb on the multiplex PCR reads, gives a single entry per CDR3 protein. The sample carries 100,000 or so distinct CDR3 sequences, around 20% recorded once. Sequences were obtained from axillary lymph node tissue. Source of these receptors: a female donor with breast cancer. Some clones in this sample may be carry-over from other donors' samples.

The sample holds many counts of this clonotype. The gene calls are TRBV7-2 and TRBJ2-1; D call uncertain. The V end lost 8 bases, the J end lost 7 bases, and 6 bases lay between the germline ends. This CDR3 spans 10 amino acids. CDR1 is SGHTA and CDR2 is FQGNSA in the germline V gene. The CDR3 loop reads CASQSNEQFF. The CDR3 region has the DNA TGTGCCAGCCAGTCAAATGAGCAGTTCTTC.

In the case of this clonotype: This may stem from a read error, because a much larger clone lies one nucleotide away. The genes are TRBV20-1 and TRBJ2-2; 12 nucleotides match TRBD1. V was pared by 5 bases and J by 4 bases, with 5 bases of the junction left unmatched. The germline gives CDR1 DFQATT, CDR2 SNEGSKA (reference sequence). CDR3 length equals 15 residues. The CDR3 coding sequence is TGCAGTGCTTCCGGGACAGGGGGCAGCACCGGGGAGCTGTTTTTT. It yields the protein CSASGTGGSTGELFF.

This clonotype appeared a few times. V and J are TRBV4-1 and TRBJ1-5, with 8 bases fitting TRBD1. Germline V gives CDR1 MGHRA, CDR2 YSYEKL. The V and J ends lost 1 base and 5 bases, in that order; junction bases with no gene match: 1. The CDR3 has 14 amino acids. The CDR3 sequence is CASSQVQGDQPQHF. For the CDR3, the DNA is TGCGCCAGCAGCCAAGTACAGGGGGATCAGCCCCAGCATTTT.

This chain links TRBV6-5 with TRBJ2-2, with 7 bases lining up with TRBD2. J gave up 1 base and V 4 bases, and 6 bases lay outside the gene matches. CDR3 length: 16 amino acids. CDR1 and CDR2 from the germline V gene are MNHEY and SVGAGI. CDR3 nucleotides: TGTGCCAGCAGTTTATCTAGCGGATGGAACACCGGGGAGCTGTTTTTT. Residues: CASSLSSGWNTGELFF.

This clonotype was observed at least ten times. This chain connects TRBV5-1 to TRBJ2-3; D is tentatively TRBD1 or TRBD2 (5 bases each). Germline lookup yields CDR1 SGHRS and CDR2 YFSETQ. Between the trimmed V and J ends, which lost 5 bases and 2 bases, there was a span of 12 bases. CDR3 size: 14 residues. This CDR3 is CASSSGDATDTQYF. DNA of the CDR3: TGCGCCAGCAGTTCCGGGGACGCCACAGATACGCAGTATTTT.

In the case of this clonotype: A much larger clonotype is one base distant, so this may be a read error. This chain connects TRBV6-5 to TRBJ1-2, with 10 positions matching TRBD1. Germline V gives CDR1 MNHEY, CDR2 SVGAGI. CDR3 size: 13 residues. CDR3 DNA: TGTGCCAGCACCGGGACAGGGGACGCGGGCTACGCCTTC. It yields the protein CASTGTGDAGYAF.

This clonotype appeared many times. This chain joins TRBV6-1 and TRBJ2-7; TRBD1 might be the D (5 bases). V lost 6 bases to trimming and J lost 6 bases, with 9 bases between them. This CDR3 spans 11 amino acids. From germline, CDR1 is MNHNS and CDR2 SASEGT. The CDR3 sequence is CASSQGVEQYF. The CDR3 DNA sequence: TGTGCCAGCAGCCAAGGGGTCGAGCAGTACTTC.

This clonotype was counted at least ten times. The chain carries TRBV3-1 and TRBJ2-1; D call uncertain. Trimming pared 6 bases from V and 2 bases from J, leaving 2 bases between. CDR1 is LGHDT and CDR2 is YNNKEL in the germline V gene (reference sequence). This CDR3 has 11 residues. For the CDR3, the DNA is TGTGCCAGCAGGACCTACAATGAGCAGTTCTTC. Protein sequence: CASRTYNEQFF.

This clonotype showed up many times. CDR3 region: CASSLGPSGSSYEQYF. In nucleotides, the CDR3 is TGTGCCAGCAGCCTCGGACCCTCGGGGAGCTCCTACGAGCAGTACTTC. The chain combines TRBV2 with TRBJ2-7; weak D call: TRBD2 (5 bases). Germline V CDR1 and CDR2: SNHLY, FYNNEI. The CDR3 runs to 16 residues. V was pared by 6 bases and J by 0 bases, with 18 bases between. Full variable domain (rest looked up from reference TRBV2 and TRBJ2-7): EPEVTQTPSHQVTQMGQEVILRCVPISNHLYFYWYRQILGQKVEFLVSFYNNEISEKSEIFDDQFSVERPDGSNFTLKIRSTKLEDSAMYFCASSLGPSGSSYEQYFGPGTRLTVT.

About this clonotype: A single base separates this from a much larger clone, so it may be a read error. This chain connects TRBV27 to TRBJ2-6, with 7 bases aligning to TRBD2. Germline V gene data show CDR1 as MNHEY and CDR2 as SMNVEV (reference sequence). There are 17 residues in the CDR3. The V and J ends lost 5 bases and 4 bases, in that order; junction bases with no gene match: 11. The CDR3 here is CASSEPGGRSGANVLTF. DNA of the CDR3: TGTGCCAGCAGTGAACCGGGAGGACGTTCCGGGGCCAACGTCCTGACTTTC.

This clonotype appeared many times. The chain recombines TRBV12-3 or TRBV12-4 with TRBJ1-2; D is possibly TRBD1 (5 bases). V lost 2 bases and J 4 bases, leaving 11 bases between the germline ends. CDR3 size: 14 residues. CDR3 nucleotide sequence: TGTGCCAGCAGTTTATCCTCAGGGCTCTATGGCTACACCTTC. Protein sequence: CASSLSSGLYGYTF.

This clonotype was counted many times. The chain couples TRBV6-2 or TRBV6-3 to TRBJ2-7; 10 bases match TRBD1. This CDR3 region has 16 residues. V shed 6 bases, J shed 3 bases, and the junction held 11 bases outside the gene matches. Germline CDR1 is MNHEY and CDR2 is SVGEGT. For the CDR3, the DNA is TGTGCCAGCAGGCCGACAGGGGGCTCTCTCAACTACGAGCAGTACTTC. Translated, it gives CASRPTGGSLNYEQYF.

This clonotype was observed many times. The chain joins TRBV20-1 to TRBJ2-2, with D possibly TRBD2 on 5 matching bases. The V end lost 1 base, the J end lost 4 bases, and 10 bases lay between the germline ends. This CDR3 region has 14 residues. Germline CDR1 reads DFQATT; CDR2 reads SNEGSKA (reference sequence). CDR3 nucleotides: TGCAGTGCTAGAGGGAGGATGGCCACCGGGGAGCTGTTTTTT. Translated, it gives CSARGRMATGELFF.

This clonotype was observed many times. CDR3: CASSGGRGYTF. DNA for the CDR3: TGTGCCAGTAGTGGGGGTAGAGGCTACACCTTC. The gene calls are TRBV19 and TRBJ1-2; tentative D call: TRBD1 (5 bases). The CDR3 has 11 residues. V was pared by 5 bases and J by 8 bases, with 9 bases between. Germline CDR1 is LNHDA and CDR2 is SQIVND (reference sequence).

In this sample, this clonotype turned up many times. The chain couples TRBV2 to TRBJ2-3; D is unresolved. Trimming took 10 bases from V and 0 from J, leaving 14 bases between them. The germline V gene encodes CDR1 SNHLY and CDR2 FYNNEI. This CDR3 region has 14 residues. The CDR3 here is CATGWIASTDTQYF. DNA of the CDR3: TGTGCCACAGGCTGGATTGCTAGCACAGATACGCAGTATTTT.

At least ten counts were recorded for this clonotype. This chain's CDR3 is CASSLAGTSSYEQYF. The DNA of the CDR3 is TGTGCCAGCAGCTTGGCGGGGACGAGCTCCTACGAGCAGTACTTC. V is TRBV5-5 and J is TRBJ2-7; possibly TRBD1 or TRBD2 for D (5 bases each). The CDR3 has 15 amino acids. Germline loops: CDR1 SGHKS, CDR2 YYEKEE (reference sequence). Trimming took 0 bases from V and 0 from J, leaving 10 bases between them.

This clonotype showed up many times. The V and J genes are TRBV7-9 and TRBJ2-3; no definite D call. Germline values: CDR1 SEHNR, CDR2 FQNEAQ (reference sequence). This CDR3 spans 15 amino acids. Trimming took off 1 base at V and 0 bases at J, with 8 bases between the two ends. The chain's CDR3 is CASSLVLSSTDTQYF. DNA of the CDR3: TGTGCCAGCAGCTTAGTTCTCTCTAGCACAGATACGCAGTATTTT.

This clonotype was counted at least ten times. The V gene is TRBV2, the J gene TRBJ1-2; D is unresolved. V lost 5 bases, J lost 6 bases, and 10 bases lay in between. CDR3 length equals 12 residues. Germline values: CDR1 SNHLY, CDR2 FYNNEI. The CDR3 here is CASSLHGDGYTF. The DNA of the CDR3 is TGTGCCAGCAGTTTACACGGGGATGGCTACACCTTC.

This clonotype came up once. The J gene is TRBJ2-1, the V gene TRBV6-4; TRBD2 agrees at 10 bases. The CDR3 loop spans 14 amino acids. CDR1 and CDR2 from the germline V gene are MRHNA and SNTAGT. V gave up 6 bases and J gave up 15 bases; unmatched junction bases: 14. The CDR3 is CASSATVAGGGWFF. In DNA form, the CDR3 reads TGTGCCAGCAGCGCAACCGTAGCGGGAGGAGGGTGGTTCTTC.

This clonotype was observed many times. V and J are TRBV27 and TRBJ2-7; TRBD1 matches at 7 bases. This CDR3 region has 12 residues. Germline V CDR1 and CDR2: MNHEY, SMNVEV (reference sequence). The V segment lost 8 bases and the J segment 2 bases; nucleotides outside the gene matches: 3. The CDR3 DNA reads as TGTGCCAGCGGACAGGTCGCCTACGAGCAGTACTTC. Encoded protein: CASGQVAYEQYF.

The genes are TRBV28 and TRBJ2-1; TRBD1 matches 8 bases. J was trimmed by 2 bases and V by 5 bases; bases with no gene match: 2. The CDR3 sequence is 14 residues long. In germline, CDR1 is MDHEN, CDR2 SYDVKM. The CDR3 DNA follows: TGTGCCAGCAGTCGGACAGGGCCCTACAATGAGCAGTTCTTC. The encoded protein is CASSRTGPYNEQFF.

In this sample, this clonotype turned up many times. For the CDR3, the DNA is TGTGCCATCAGTGAATTAGCGCGGCGCGAGCAGTACTTC. Its protein is CAISELARREQYF. The chain combines TRBV10-3 with TRBJ2-7, with D possibly matching TRBD2 (5 bases). The CDR3 runs to 13 residues. Germline V gene data show CDR1 as ENHRY and CDR2 as SYGVKD. V lost 3 bases to trimming and J lost 6 bases, with 12 bases between them.

This clonotype was seen repeatedly, ten times or more. The rearrangement links TRBV9 to TRBJ2-2, with D possibly matching TRBD2 (5 bases). Germline V gene sequence: CDR1 SGDLS, CDR2 YYNGEE. The CDR3 runs to 15 residues. V was trimmed by 2 bases and J by 8 bases, leaving 16 bases between them. CDR3 nucleotide sequence: TGTGCCAGCAGCGTCAGCAGCGGCCCCGGGGGGGAGCTGTTTTTT. Amino acid sequence: CASSVSSGPGGELFF.

This clonotype has a count of ten or more. The chain uses TRBV6-1 and TRBJ2-5; D may be TRBD1 (5 bases). Per germline, CDR1 MNHNS and CDR2 SASEGT. This CDR3 contains 13 residues. V shed 9 bases and J shed 0 bases, with 11 bases lying between them. The CDR3 here is CASKNRYQETQYF. CDR3 coding DNA: TGTGCCAGTAAAAACAGGTACCAAGAGACCCAGTACTTC.

At least ten counts were recorded for this clonotype. V is TRBV7-8 and J is TRBJ1-2; tentatively, D is TRBD1 (5 bases). CDR1 is SGHVS and CDR2 is FQNEAQ in the germline V gene. Trimming took off 5 bases at V and 6 bases at J, with 19 bases between the two ends. CDR3 length: 15 residues. The DNA for the CDR3 is TGTGCCAGCAGCCTCATAACCGGGACGCTGGATGGCTACACCTTC. Its protein is CASSLITGTLDGYTF.

This chain uses TRBV6-5 with TRBJ2-2; a weak D match, TRBD1 (5 bases). The CDR3 has 14 amino acids. V lost 2 bases, J lost 7 bases, and 11 bases lay in between. CDR1 and CDR2 (germline): MNHEY, SVGAGI. DNA of the CDR3: TGTGCCAGCAGTTACAGCCAGGGTATCGGGGAGCTGTTTTTT. Translated, it gives CASSYSQGIGELFF.

This clonotype came up many times. The chain has TRBV20-1 and TRBJ2-1; D possibly corresponds to TRBD2 (7 bases). CDR1 is DFQATT, CDR2 SNEGSKA, per germline (reference sequence). This CDR3 is 14 amino acids long. Trimming left V 7 bases short and J 0 bases short, with 13 bases between. CDR3 nucleotide sequence: TGCAGTGTCACGGGGGGCCGCTCCTACAATGAGCAGTTCTTC. Translating it yields CSVTGGRSYNEQFF.

The sample holds a few counts of this clonotype. V usage is TRBV3-1 and J usage is TRBJ1-2, with a possible D match to TRBD1 (5 bases). The germline V gene has CDR1 LGHDT and CDR2 YNNKEL (reference sequence). The CDR3 has 16 amino acids. V was shortened by 0 bases and J by 0 bases, with 11 bases between the two germline ends. The CDR3 sequence is CASSQEPGGSNYGYTF. The CDR3 DNA reads TGTGCCAGCAGCCAAGAACCCGGGGGTTCTAACTATGGCTACACCTTC.

This clonotype was observed many times. The gene calls are TRBV6-4 and TRBJ2-3; D might be TRBD2 (5 bases). V was shortened by 6 bases and J by 0 bases, with 16 bases between the two germline ends. This CDR3 is 16 amino acids long. The germline CDR1 and CDR2 sequences are MRHNA and SNTAGT. The CDR3 DNA sequence: TGTGCCAGCAGCCCATCGAGGGTGTCTAGCACAGATACGCAGTATTTT. Translation: CASSPSRVSSTDTQYF.